These 23 T cell receptor beta chains were sequenced from one sample in a study of cytomegalovirus exposure and HLA in healthy donors. The PCR was carried out with 60 Vbeta primers and 13 Jbeta primers. Sequencing used immunoSEQ multiplex PCR; TCRdb keeps in-frame clones, though not all of them. The table records around 150,000 clones, about four fifths of them present only once. Source material: PBMCs. The receptors come from a man between 45 and 60 years old in good health and CMV-seropositive.

V gene TRBV6-6 combines with J gene TRBJ2-2; TRBD1 is a possible D gene (6 bases). The germline V and J ends were trimmed by 4 bases and 4 bases, with 13 bases remaining between them. Germline V gene data show CDR1 as MNHNY and CDR2 as SVGAGI (reference sequence). The CDR3 extends over 15 amino acids. The CDR3, as DNA: TGTGCCAGCAGTTTGGACAGTTGGGTCACCGGGGAGCTGTTTTTT. It codes for CASSLDSWVTGELFF.

The rearrangement joins TRBV28 to TRBJ1-4; D is possibly TRBD1 (6 bases). The V gene lost 3 bases and the J gene lost 8 bases, with 13 bases spanning the gap. This CDR3 has 14 amino acids. CDR1 and CDR2 (germline): MDHEN, SYDVKM. CDR3 sequence reads: CASSLGGGREKLFF. The CDR3 nucleotides read TGTGCCAGCAGTTTGGGAGGGGGTAGAGAAAAACTGTTTTTT.

The chain is built from TRBV6-5 and TRBJ2-7; possible D gene TRBD2, 7 bases. CDR1 and CDR2 from the germline V gene are MNHEY and SVGAGI. The CDR3 totals 15 residues. V lost 6 bases to trimming and J lost 5 bases, with 20 bases between them. The CDR3 reads CASRTLGGGLHEQYF. Here the CDR3 DNA reads TGTGCCAGCAGGACCCTAGGGGGAGGGCTACACGAGCAGTACTTC.

Only one count was recorded for this clone. V is TRBV29-1 and J is TRBJ2-7, with 7 bases that match TRBD1. This CDR3 spans 11 amino acids. Losses at the gene ends were 7 bases for V and 6 bases for J; bases not matched to a gene: 6. The germline V gene has CDR1 SQVTM and CDR2 ANQGSEA. The CDR3 nucleotides read TGCAGCGGCCTGAGGGGGCTCGAGCAGTACTTC. Protein sequence: CSGLRGLEQYF.

A note on this clone: This CDR3 is also generated by other DNA sequences in the sample. The rearrangement joins TRBV2 to TRBJ1-4, with no clear D. The CDR3 is 15 amino acids. CDR1 and CDR2 from the germline V gene are SNHLY and FYNNEI. The V gene lost 5 bases and the J gene lost 3 bases, with 13 bases spanning the gap. The CDR3 DNA is TGTGCCAGCAGTTTGGGTGGGCCTCCTAATGAAAAACTGTTTTTT. Its protein is CASSLGGPPNEKLFF.

V gene TRBV5-5 combines with J gene TRBJ1-2; 7 bases match TRBD1. V lost 0 bases and J lost 4; bases outside the gene matches: 12. There are 17 residues in the CDR3. Germline CDR1 reads SGHKS; CDR2 reads YYEKEE (reference sequence). This CDR3 is CASSLVPSQGRTYGYTF. In DNA form, the CDR3 reads TGTGCCAGCAGCTTGGTTCCATCACAGGGGAGGACCTATGGCTACACCTTC.

The chain recombines TRBV18 with TRBJ2-1; tentatively, D is TRBD1 (5 bases). V lost 2 bases and J lost 5, with 13 bases in between. The CDR3 is 15 amino acids. Germline CDR1 KGHSH, CDR2 LQKENI. The CDR3 coding sequence is TGTGCCAGCTCACCATCATCCGGACAAAACAATGAGCAGTTCTTC. Translated, it gives CASSPSSGQNNEQFF.

Concerning this clone: Other nucleotide sequences from this sample produce the same CDR3. The genes are TRBV5-1 and TRBJ2-7; 7 bases agree with TRBD2. J gave up 2 bases and V 5 bases, and 7 bases lay outside the gene matches. CDR3 size: 14 residues. CDR1 and CDR2 (germline): SGHRS, YFSETQ. The CDR3, as DNA: TGCGCCAGCAGTCCAAGGACTAGTGCCTACGAGCAGTACTTC. Translation gives CASSPRTSAYEQYF.

The chain recombines TRBV4-2 with TRBJ2-3, with D possibly matching TRBD1 (5 bases). V was trimmed by 6 bases and J by 4 bases, leaving 11 bases between them. This CDR3 has 13 residues. Germline values: CDR1 LGHNA, CDR2 YNFKEQ. The CDR3 loop reads CASSPQGADTQYF. The CDR3 nucleotides read TGTGCCAGCAGTCCCCAGGGCGCAGATACGCAGTATTTT.

The chain recombines TRBV5-6 with TRBJ1-5; 8 bases match TRBD1. Per the germline V gene, CDR1 is SGHDT and CDR2 is YYEEEE. This CDR3 is 15 amino acids long. J was trimmed by 4 bases and V by 4 bases; bases with no gene match: 7. As DNA, the CDR3 is TGTGCCAGCAGCCGAGGGACAGGCCCGAATCAGCCCCAGCATTTT. This codes for CASSRGTGPNQPQHF.

The CDR3 DNA reads as TGTGCCAGCAGCTTAGGTCCTCGATTAACTAGCACAGATACGCAGTATTTT. It specifies CASSLGPRLTSTDTQYF. J is TRBJ2-3 and V is TRBV7-8; no definite D call. The V gene's germline CDR1 is SGHVS and CDR2 FQNEAQ. V lost 1 base to trimming and J lost 0 bases, with 14 bases between them. This CDR3 region has 17 residues.

The sample holds one count of this clone. The V and J genes are TRBV30 and TRBJ2-7; 7 bases are a match to TRBD1. With 0 bases clipped from V and 7 bases from J, the junction kept 6 bases outside the gene matches. The germline V gene encodes CDR1 GTSNPN and CDR2 SVGIG (reference sequence). CDR3 length equals 13 residues. The CDR3 coding sequence is TGTGCCTGGAGTGTACTGGGGACAGTGGAGCAGTACTTC. Protein product: CAWSVLGTVEQYF.

This clone came up a few times. The J gene is TRBJ1-6, the V gene TRBV30; D gene uncertain. Trimming took 2 bases from V and 2 from J, leaving 10 bases between them. The CDR3 is 15 amino acids. Germline V gives CDR1 GTSNPN, CDR2 SVGIG (reference sequence). Here the CDR3 reads CAWSYLAPYNSPLHF. CDR3 in DNA: TGTGCCTGGAGTTATCTAGCACCCTATAATTCACCCCTCCACTTT. The whole variable domain, filled in from reference TRBV30 and TRBJ1-6, reads SQTIHQWPATLVQPVGSPLSLECTVEGTSNPNLYWYRQAAGRGLQLLFYSVGIGQISSEVPQNLSASRPQDRQFILSSKKLLLSDSGFYLCAWSYLAPYNSPLHFGNGTRLTVT.

The chain has TRBV10-3 and TRBJ1-5; weak D call: TRBD1 (6 bases). CDR3 length: 13 amino acids. Trimming stripped 6 bases from V and 7 bases from J, with 13 bases between. The germline V gene encodes CDR1 ENHRY and CDR2 SYGVKD. In DNA form, the CDR3 reads TGTGCCATCAGGGAACAGGGTGACCAGCCCCAGCATTTT. Protein: CAIREQGDQPQHF.

Turning to this clone: The conserved final phenylalanine or tryptophan is absent from the CDR3, which likely points to a read error. The chain is built from TRBV27 and TRBJ1-5; D may be TRBD1 (6 bases). CDR3 length: 20 amino acids. The V end was cut by 0 bases, the J end by 0 bases, with 21 bases between. The germline CDR1 and CDR2 sequences are MNHEY and SMNVEV (reference sequence). DNA for the CDR3: TGTGCCAGCAGTTTATCGGGAGGATCGGGGGGCACCTATAGCAATCAGCCCCAGCATCTT. Translated, it gives CASSLSGGSGGTYSNQPQHL.

The V call is TRBV5-8, the J call TRBJ1-2; possibly TRBD1 for D (5 bases). This CDR3 comprises 15 residues. Trimming took 9 bases from V and 0 from J, leaving 18 bases between them. The germline CDR1 and CDR2 sequences are SGHTS and YDEGEE. The CDR3 reads CATLRWGPTNYGYTF. CDR3 in DNA: TGTGCCACCCTAAGATGGGGCCCCACTAACTATGGCTACACCTTC.

The V gene is TRBV5-1, the J gene TRBJ2-1, with a possible D match to TRBD2 (6 bases). V was shortened by 0 bases and J by 6 bases, with 16 bases between the two germline ends. The CDR3 is 16 residues long. Germline V gene lookup returns CDR1 SGHRS and CDR2 YFSETQ. The CDR3 coding sequence is TGCGCCAGCAGCTTGGGTCTAGCGCTGACATCCAATGAGCAGTTCTTC. Translation gives CASSLGLALTSNEQFF.

This clone was detected a few times. CDR3: CASSLGTGEFGPQHF. The CDR3 coding sequence is TGTGCCAGCAGCCTAGGGACTGGGGAGTTCGGGCCCCAGCATTTT. J is TRBJ1-5 and V is TRBV11-2; the D gene is possibly TRBD1 (5 bases). V lost 5 bases, J lost 9 bases, and 20 bases lay in between. Per germline, CDR1 SGHAT and CDR2 FQNNGV. The CDR3 loop spans 15 amino acids.

The rearrangement joins TRBV9 to TRBJ2-4, with D possibly matching TRBD2 (5 bases). Trimming left V 0 bases short and J 0 bases short, with 19 bases between. The germline gives CDR1 SGDLS, CDR2 YYNGEE. The CDR3 runs 19 residues. CDR3 amino acids: CASSVGERSSRLAKNIQYF. In nucleotides, the CDR3 is TGTGCCAGCAGCGTAGGTGAGCGGAGCTCAAGACTAGCCAAAAACATTCAGTACTTC.

V gene TRBV5-1 combines with J gene TRBJ1-5, with D hard to call. The CDR3 length is 14 residues. The V gene lost 4 bases and the J gene lost 5 bases, with 13 bases spanning the gap. CDR1 SGHRS and CDR2 YFSETQ come from the germline V gene. The CDR3 region has the DNA TGCGCCAGCAGCCCGAATGGAGGGCATCAGCCCCAGCATTTT. Amino acid sequence: CASSPNGGHQPQHF.

This clone was seen only once. Relative to the germline gene, one junction end is altered; a read error may explain this. The chain couples TRBV7-7 to TRBJ2-5; possibly TRBD1 for D (6 bases). Germline V gene sequence: CDR1 SSHAT, CDR2 FNYEAQ (reference sequence). CDR3 length: 13 residues. CDR3 bases: TGTGCTAGCAGCTACAGGGTGGAAGAGACCCAGTACTTC. Residues: CASSYRVEETQYF.

This chain's CDR3 is CAIRPDSSSGNTIYF. The CDR3 coding sequence is TGTGCCATCAGGCCGGACAGCAGCTCTGGAAACACCATATATTTT. The V gene is TRBV10-3, the J gene TRBJ1-3; weak D call: TRBD1 (6 bases). CDR3 length: 15 residues. Germline CDR1 reads ENHRY; CDR2 reads SYGVKD. Trimming removed 6 bases at V and 0 bases at J, with 12 bases between.

The chain carries TRBV7-9 and TRBJ2-5; 8 bases align to TRBD2. CDR1 is SEHNR and CDR2 is FQNEAQ in the germline V gene (reference sequence). The trim removed 5 bases at V and 3 bases at J, leaving 14 bases unmatched. This CDR3 region has 17 residues. The CDR3: CASSLRAGGALEETQYF. The CDR3 DNA reads as TGTGCCAGCAGCCTCCGGGCGGGGGGCGCGTTGGAAGAGACCCAGTACTTC.